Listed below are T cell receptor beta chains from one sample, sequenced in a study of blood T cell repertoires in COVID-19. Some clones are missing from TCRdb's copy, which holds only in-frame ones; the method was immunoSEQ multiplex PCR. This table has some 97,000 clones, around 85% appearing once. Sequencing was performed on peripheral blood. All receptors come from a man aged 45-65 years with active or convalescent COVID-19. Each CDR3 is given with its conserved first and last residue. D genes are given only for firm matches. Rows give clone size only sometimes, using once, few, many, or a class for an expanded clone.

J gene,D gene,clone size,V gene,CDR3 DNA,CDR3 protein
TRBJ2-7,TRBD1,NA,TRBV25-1,TGTGCCAGCACAGGGGACAGGGTAGACGAGCAGTACTTC,CASTGDRVDEQYF
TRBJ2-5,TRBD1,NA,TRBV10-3,TGTGCCATCAGTGGCAGGACAGGGGGCGGCGAGACCCAGTACTTC,CAISGRTGGGETQYF
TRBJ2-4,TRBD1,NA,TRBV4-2,TGTGCCAGCAGCCCCGCAGAGAGGGGGCGCGTAAGCATTCAGTACTTC,CASSPAERGRVSIQYF
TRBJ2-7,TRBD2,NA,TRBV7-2,TGTGCCAGCAGCCGGACTAGCGGGAACTACGAGCAGTACTTC,CASSRTSGNYEQYF
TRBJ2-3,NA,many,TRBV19,TGTGCCAGTAGGGCCTCGGGGGATACGCAGTATTTT,CASRASGDTQYF
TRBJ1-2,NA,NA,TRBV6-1,TGTGCCAGCAGTGAATTGGTGGGCCCTGTCTATGGCTACACCTTC,CASSELVGPVYGYTF
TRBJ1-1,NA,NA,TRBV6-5,TGTGCCAGCAGTTCGGGGACTGAAGCTTTCTTT,CASSSGTEAFF
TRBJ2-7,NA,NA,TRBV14,TGTGCCAGCAGCCAAGATCGGCTAGGCGAGCAGTACTTC,CASSQDRLGEQYF
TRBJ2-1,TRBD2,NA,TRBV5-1,TGCGCCAGCAGCCCCGGACTAGCGGGACAGTCTGAGCAGTTCTTC,CASSPGLAGQSEQFF
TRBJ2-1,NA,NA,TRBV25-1,TGTGCCAGCAGTGAATTTCCCTACGTGGATGAGCAGTTCTTC,CASSEFPYVDEQFF
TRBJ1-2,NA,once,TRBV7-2,TGTGCCAGCAGCTTGTCATGGGAGGGAGGAGCGGGCTACACCTTC,CASSLSWEGGAGYTF
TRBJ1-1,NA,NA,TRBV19,TGTGCCAGTAGTCCCCGTGGGGGGTTGAACACTGAAGCTTTCTTT,CASSPRGGLNTEAFF
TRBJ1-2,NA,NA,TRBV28,TGTGCCAGCAGTTTGGAGGACTATGGCTACACCTTC,CASSLEDYGYTF
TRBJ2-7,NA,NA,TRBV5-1,TGCGCCAGCAGCTTGGCCTCCGGGAACTACGAGCAGTACTTC,CASSLASGNYEQYF
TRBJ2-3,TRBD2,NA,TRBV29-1,TGCAGCGCCCCCGGGACTAGCGGAAGTAGCACAGATACGCAGTATTTT,CSAPGTSGSSTDTQYF
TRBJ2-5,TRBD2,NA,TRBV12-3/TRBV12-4,TGTGCCAGCCGGACTAGCGGGGGGCAGGCCCAGTACTTC,CASRTSGGQAQYF
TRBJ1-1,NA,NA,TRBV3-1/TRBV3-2,TGTGCCAGCAGCCAACTAAATCTCAGGGGTGAAGCTTTCTTT,CASSQLNLRGEAFF
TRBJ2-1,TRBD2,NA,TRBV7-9,TGTGCCAGCAGCTGGAGTGCGGGACTAGCGTTTAATGAGCAGTTCTTC,CASSWSAGLAFNEQFF
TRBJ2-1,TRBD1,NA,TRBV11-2,TGTGCCAGCAGCTCGGGGACAGCCAACAATGAGCAGTTCTTC,CASSSGTANNEQFF
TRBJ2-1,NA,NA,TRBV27,TGTGCCAGCAGTTTTCTTAACAGCTTTGAGCAGTTCTTC,CASSFLNSFEQFF
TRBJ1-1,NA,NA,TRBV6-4,TGTGCCAGCAGTGAAGCCGTGAACACTGAAGCTTTCTTT,CASSEAVNTEAFF
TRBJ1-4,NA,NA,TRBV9,TGTGCCAGCAGCGTAGAGGGAGGGACCAATGAAAAACTGTTTTTT,CASSVEGGTNEKLFF
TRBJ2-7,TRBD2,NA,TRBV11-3,TGTGCCAGCAGCGGCGGGAGAACGGACGAGCAGTACTTC,CASSGGRTDEQYF
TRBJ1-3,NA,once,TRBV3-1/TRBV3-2,TGTGCCAGCAGCCTGACAGGTACTGGAAACACCATATATTTT,CASSLTGTGNTIYF
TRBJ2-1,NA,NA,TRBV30,TGTGCCTGGGCTAAGCAGGGTTTATCCTCCTACAATGAGCAGTTCTTC,CAWAKQGLSSYNEQFF
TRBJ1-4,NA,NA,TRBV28,TGTGCCAGCAGGGGGCCGCCAGAAAAACTGTTTTTT,CASRGPPEKLFF
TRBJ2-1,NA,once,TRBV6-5,TGTGCCAGCCGCACTCTAGCGAGAAATGAGCAGTTCTTC,CASRTLARNEQFF
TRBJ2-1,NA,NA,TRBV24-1,TGTGCCACCAGTGAAATACAGACAAGCTCCTACAATGAGCAGTTCTTC,CATSEIQTSSYNEQFF
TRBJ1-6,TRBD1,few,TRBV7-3,TGTGCCAGCAGCTTAACACCCTACAGGGGGGGATCACCCCTCCACTTT,CASSLTPYRGGSPLHF
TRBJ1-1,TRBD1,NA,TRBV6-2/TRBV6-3,TGTGCCAGCAGTTACGACAGGGTTGAAGCTTTCTTT,CASSYDRVEAFF
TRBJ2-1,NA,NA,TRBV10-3,TGTGCCATCAGCCAGGGCGATGAGCAGTTCTTC,CAISQGDEQFF
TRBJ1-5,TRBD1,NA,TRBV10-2,TGCGCCAGCAGTGAATCAGGGGGTGAGGGACAGCCCCAGCATTTT,CASSESGGEGQPQHF
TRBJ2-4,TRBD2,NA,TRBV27,TGTGCCAGCAGTCCCCACGGGACTAGCGGGAGGGGAGGAGGTTATGTAACCAAAAACATTCAGTACTTC,CASSPHGTSGRGGGYVTKNIQYF
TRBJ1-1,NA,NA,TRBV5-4,TGTGCCAGCAGCTTTAATTCTTTTGAAGCTTTCTTT,CASSFNSFEAFF
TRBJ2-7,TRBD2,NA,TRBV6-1,TGTGCCAGCAGTGAAAGGTGGGAGGGCCAAGAGCAGTACTTC,CASSERWEGQEQYF
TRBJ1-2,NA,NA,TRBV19,TGTGCCAGTAGTATGGCTGGGTGGGACGCCGGGGGGTATGGCTACACCTTC,CASSMAGWDAGGYGYTF
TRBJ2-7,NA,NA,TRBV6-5,TGTGCCAGCAGCCTGGGAACAGGAGCCTACGAGCAGTACTTC,CASSLGTGAYEQYF
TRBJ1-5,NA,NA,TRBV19,TGTGCCTTGGGGGAAGGGGGTAGCAATCAGCCCCAGCATTTT,CALGEGGSNQPQHF
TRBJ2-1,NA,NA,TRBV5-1,TGCGCCAGCAGCCTAATAAACCGGGACACCGACAATGAGCAGTTCTTC,CASSLINRDTDNEQFF
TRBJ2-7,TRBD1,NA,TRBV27,TGTGCCAGCAGTTTTGGGACAGGGCTGTACGAGCAGTACTTC,CASSFGTGLYEQYF
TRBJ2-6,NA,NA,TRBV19,TGTGCCAGTAGTCCGGTTTCTGGGGCCAACGTCCTGACTTTC,CASSPVSGANVLTF
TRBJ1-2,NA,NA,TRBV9,TGTGCCAGCAGCGTAGCTGACAGGACCCACTATGGCTACACCTTC,CASSVADRTHYGYTF
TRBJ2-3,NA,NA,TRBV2,TGTGCCAGCAGTGCGAAGGACTGGAGGGGAGATACGCAGTATTTT,CASSAKDWRGDTQYF
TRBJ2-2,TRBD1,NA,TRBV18,TGTGCCAGCTCACCCGGGACAGCGAACACCGGGGAGCTGTTTTTT,CASSPGTANTGELFF
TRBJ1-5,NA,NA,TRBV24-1,TGTGCCACCAGTGGAACGGACAATGCACCCCAGCATTTT,CATSGTDNAPQHF
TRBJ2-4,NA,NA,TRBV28,TGTGCCAGCAGCTACACAGGGCACAAAAACATTCAGTACTTC,CASSYTGHKNIQYF
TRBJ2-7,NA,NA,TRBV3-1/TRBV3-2,TGTGCCAGCGGCCAGGGGCAGTCCTACGAGCAGTACTTC,CASGQGQSYEQYF
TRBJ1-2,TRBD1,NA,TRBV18,TGTGCCAGCTCAACTACGGGACAGGGCGGCGGCTACACCTTC,CASSTTGQGGGYTF
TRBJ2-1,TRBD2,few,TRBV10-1,TGCGCCAGCAGGGGGGATAGCGGGAGAAATTTCTTC,CASRGDSGRNFF
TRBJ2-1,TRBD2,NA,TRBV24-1,TGTGCCACCAGTGATTCGTGGACTAGCGGGAGTTTAGACAATGAGCAGTTCTTC,CATSDSWTSGSLDNEQFF
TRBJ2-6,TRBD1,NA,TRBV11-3,TGTGCCAGCAGCCTCCGGGACAGGCCCCTCTCTGGGGCCAACGTCCTGACTTTC,CASSLRDRPLSGANVLTF
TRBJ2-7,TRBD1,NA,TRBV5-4,TGTGCCAGCAGATTTGACAGGGCGAGCGAGCAGTACTTC,CASRFDRASEQYF
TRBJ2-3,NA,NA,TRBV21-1,TGTGCCAGCAGCAGGGGCCCAATCGGACCCAGCACAGATACGCAGTATTTT,CASSRGPIGPSTDTQYF